This passage covers 15 T cell receptor beta chains from one sample sequenced in a study of high-grade serous ovarian cancer treatment subgroups. Only in-frame clones appear in the TCRdb table, and some are missing; sequencing was by immunoSEQ multiplex PCR. The sample has approximately 6,200 clones; about 70% are singletons. The tumor samples were collected prior to definitive surgery or chemotherapy. What was sequenced was tumor tissue. These TCRs come from a human donor with high-grade serous ovarian cancer.

The chain joins TRBV7-2 to TRBJ2-1, with 10 bases identical to TRBD2. CDR1 SGHTA and CDR2 FQGNSA come from the germline V gene. The CDR3 contains 11 residues. V shed 4 bases and J 15 bases; nucleotides not matched to a gene: 3. The CDR3 loop is CASSSSGGLFF. DNA of the CDR3: TGTGCCAGCAGCTCTAGCGGGGGTCTGTTCTTC.

This clone was detected only a few times. J is TRBJ2-1 and V is TRBV5-4; possible D gene TRBD1, 6 bases. V lost 0 bases to trimming and J lost 1 base, with 11 bases between them. Germline V lookup: CDR1 SGHNT, CDR2 YYREEE (reference sequence). The CDR3 has 16 amino acids. CDR3 region: CASSLAGGVSYNEQFF. CDR3 coding DNA: TGTGCCAGCAGCTTGGCTGGGGGCGTTTCCTACAATGAGCAGTTCTTC.

The chain has TRBV27 and TRBJ1-4, with D unresolved. V was shortened by 3 bases and J by 3 bases, with 14 bases between the two germline ends. This CDR3 is built from 16 residues. From germline, CDR1 is MNHEY and CDR2 SMNVEV (reference sequence). This CDR3 reads CASSFRSRVANEKLFF. CDR3 bases: TGTGCCAGCAGTTTTCGATCTCGGGTAGCTAATGAAAAACTGTTTTTT.

The J gene is TRBJ1-2, the V gene TRBV4-1; D is uncertain. This CDR3 has 16 amino acids. Germline V gives CDR1 MGHRA, CDR2 YSYEKL. The germline V and J ends were trimmed by 0 bases and 4 bases, with 15 bases remaining between them. CDR3 sequence reads: CASSQEGSARIYGYTF. The CDR3 DNA sequence: TGCGCCAGCAGCCAAGAAGGATCCGCCAGGATCTATGGCTACACCTTC.

V and J are TRBV7-2 and TRBJ2-5, with TRBD2 matching 9 bases. This CDR3 spans 15 amino acids. Germline CDR1 reads SGHTA; CDR2 reads FQGNSA. J gave up 5 bases and V 3 bases, and 7 bases lay outside the gene matches. CDR3 sequence reads: CASSFSGGLGETQYF. The CDR3 DNA sequence: TGTGCCAGCAGCTTTAGCGGGGGCCTGGGGGAGACCCAGTACTTC.

This clone was seen a few times. Within the sample, other DNA sequences also encode this same CDR3. The chain has TRBV18 and TRBJ2-3; D gene unclear. The V end was cut by 2 bases, the J end by 6 bases, with 9 bases between. CDR3 length: 13 residues. Per germline, CDR1 KGHSH and CDR2 LQKENI. For the CDR3, the DNA is TGTGCCAGCTCACCAGCCGCAACTGATACGCAGTATTTT. Translated, it gives CASSPAATDTQYF.

This chain uses TRBV18 with TRBJ1-2; 9 nucleotides agree with TRBD1. Germline assignment: CDR1 KGHSH and CDR2 LQKENI. The ends lost 4 bases at V and 8 bases at J; junction bases unmatched: 11. The CDR3 is 15 amino acids. This chain's CDR3 is CASSQLQGAGEGYTF. The DNA of the CDR3 is TGTGCCAGCTCACAATTACAGGGGGCTGGAGAAGGCTACACCTTC. The variable domain in full, with the rest retrieved from reference TRBV18 and TRBJ1-2, is NAGVMQNPRHLVRRRGQEARLRCSPMKGHSHVYWYRQLPEEGLKFMVYLQKENIIDESGMPKERFSAEFPKEGPSILRIQQVVRGDSAAYFCASSQLQGAGEGYTFGSGTRLTVV.

The V call is TRBV10-2, the J call TRBJ2-7; D not resolved. Trimming took off 0 bases at V and 0 bases at J, with 15 bases between the two ends. Germline-derived CDR1 and CDR2 are WSHSY and SAAADI. CDR3 length equals 17 residues. This chain's CDR3 is CASSESIWARSSYEQYF. The CDR3, as DNA: TGCGCCAGCAGTGAGTCGATTTGGGCAAGGAGCTCCTACGAGCAGTACTTC.

This clone was recorded once. The chain couples TRBV11-3 to TRBJ2-2, with D perhaps matching TRBD1 (5 bases). V was trimmed by 3 bases and J by 0 bases, leaving 8 bases between them. CDR3 size: 15 residues. The germline gives CDR1 SGHNT, CDR2 YENEEA. The CDR3 sequence: CASSLSGTNTGELFF. CDR3 DNA: TGTGCCAGCAGCTTGTCAGGGACGAACACCGGGGAGCTGTTTTTT. The whole variable domain, filled in from reference TRBV11-3 and TRBJ2-2, reads EAGVVQSPRYKIIEKKQPVAFWCNPISGHNTLYWYLQNLGQGPELLIRYENEEAVDDSQLPKDRFSAERLKGVDSTLKIQPAELGDSAVYLCASSLSGTNTGELFFGEGSRLTVL.

The rearrangement links TRBV5-5 to TRBJ2-7; D uncertain. The CDR3 has 12 residues. Germline-derived CDR1 and CDR2 are SGHKS and YYEKEE (reference sequence). Trimming took off 2 bases at V and 2 bases at J, with 5 bases between the two ends. CDR3 loop: CASSFTAYEQYF. The CDR3 bases are TGTGCCAGCAGCTTTACAGCCTACGAGCAGTACTTC. The full variable domain, with the rest looked up from reference TRBV5-5 and TRBJ2-7, is DAGVTQSPTHLIKTRGQQVTLRCSPISGHKSVSWYQQVLGQGPQFIFQYYEKEERGRGNFPDRFSARQFPNYSSELNVNALLLGDSALYLCASSFTAYEQYFGPGTRLTVT.

V is TRBV5-4 and J is TRBJ2-1; D uncertain. V gave up 2 bases and J gave up 9 bases, with 9 bases separating them. CDR1 and CDR2 from the germline V gene are SGHNT and YYREEE (reference sequence). The CDR3 loop spans 12 amino acids. CDR3: CASSFGPSEQFF. The CDR3 region has the DNA TGTGCCAGCAGCTTCGGTCCCAGTGAGCAGTTCTTC. Full variable domain (remainder filled in from reference TRBV5-4 and TRBJ2-1): ETGVTQSPTHLIKTRGQQVTLRCSSQSGHNTVSWYQQALGQGPQFIFQYYREEENGRGNFPPRFSGLQFPNYSSELNVNALELDDSALYLCASSFGPSEQFFGPGTRLTVL.

The chain joins TRBV7-9 to TRBJ2-3; the match to TRBD1 covers 11 bases. Germline lookup yields CDR1 SEHNR and CDR2 FQNEAQ (reference sequence). Germline trimming cut 5 bases from V and 4 bases from J; bases unmatched to any gene: 5. This CDR3 is 15 amino acids long. CDR3 amino acids: CASSLRTGGADTQYF. As DNA, the CDR3 is TGTGCCAGCAGCCTTAGGACAGGGGGCGCAGATACGCAGTATTTT.

V usage is TRBV6-1 and J usage is TRBJ2-1, with unresolved D. The CDR3 contains 16 residues. Germline CDR1 and CDR2: MNHNS and SASEGT. The V end lost 4 bases, the J end lost 0 bases, and 13 bases lay between the germline ends. As DNA, the CDR3 is TGTGCCAGCAGTGGCCTTCGAGGCAGCTCCTACAATGAGCAGTTCTTC. Translated, it gives CASSGLRGSSYNEQFF.

The rearrangement joins TRBV14 to TRBJ2-5, with D possibly being TRBD2 (5 bases). The CDR3 loop spans 17 amino acids. Trimming stripped 0 bases from V and 5 bases from J, with 19 bases between. Germline CDR1 and CDR2: SGHDN and FVKESK. CDR3 protein: CASSQDGGVGFRETQYF. In nucleotides, the CDR3 is TGTGCCAGCAGCCAAGACGGAGGAGTAGGGTTTCGGGAGACCCAGTACTTC.

This clone was seen a few times. This chain links TRBV18 with TRBJ1-6; D remains unclear. Germline CDR1 is KGHSH and CDR2 is LQKENI. The CDR3 extends over 14 amino acids. Trimming took 4 bases from V and 7 from J, leaving 11 bases between them. The CDR3 reads CASSLSTVNSPLHF. The CDR3 DNA reads TGTGCCAGCTCACTATCTACAGTCAATTCACCCCTCCACTTT.